This T cell receptor beta chain was documented in a study of CD8+CD57+ T cells in acquired aplastic anemia. The wider study: When averaged, DNA from sorted CD4+ and CD8+ cells came to 2.5 to 4 ug. Study-wide results and caveats: Patients versus controls showed no significant CD8+ Simpson's diversity difference.

Germline CDR1 is SGHRS and CDR2 is YFSETQ. This CDR3 is 14 amino acids long. Trimming took 0 bases from V and 4 from J, leaving 10 bases between them. A word on this clonotype: Its antigen is not known.

Genomic DNA constituted the template upon which TCR beta VDJ and CDR3 profiling was performed. TCRdb re-analysed the reads in MiXCR, keeping a single row per CDR3 protein. The sample yields approximately 380,000 distinct CDR3 sequences, just under 70% seen once. The TCR was taken from a human donor in good health, serving as a control. Specimen: sorted CD4+, CD8+, or CD8+CD57+ T cells (not recorded which) from PBMCs. V is TRBV5-1 and J is TRBJ1-2; D is ambiguous. In DNA form, the CDR3 reads TGCGCCAGCAGCTTGGAAGCTAGCGGCTATGGCTACACCTTC. Protein product: CASSLEASGYGYTF.